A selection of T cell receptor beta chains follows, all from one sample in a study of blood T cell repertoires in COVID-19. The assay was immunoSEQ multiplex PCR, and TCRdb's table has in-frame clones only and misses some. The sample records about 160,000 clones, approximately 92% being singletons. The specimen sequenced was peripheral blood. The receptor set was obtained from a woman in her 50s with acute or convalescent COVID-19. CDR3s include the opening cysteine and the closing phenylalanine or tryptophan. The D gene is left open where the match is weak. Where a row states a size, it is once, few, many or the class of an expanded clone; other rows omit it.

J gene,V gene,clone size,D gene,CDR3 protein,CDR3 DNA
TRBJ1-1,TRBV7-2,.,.,CASSLWAGQNTEAFF,TGTGCCAGCAGCTTATGGGCAGGCCAGAACACTGAAGCTTTCTTT
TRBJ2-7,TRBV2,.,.,CASSERRLYRLEQYF,TGTGCCAGCAGTGAAAGGAGACTATATCGCCTCGAGCAGTACTTC
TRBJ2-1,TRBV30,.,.,CAWNAGTGDRSYNEQFF,TGTGCCTGGAACGCGGGGACGGGAGATCGGTCCTACAATGAGCAGTTCTTC
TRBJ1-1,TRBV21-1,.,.,CASSLTRDRGLKALPPAAEAFF,TGTGCCAGCAGTCTCACACGGGACAGGGGTTTAAAGGCGCTTCCCCCGGCCGCTGAAGCTTTCTTT
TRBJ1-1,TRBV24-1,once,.,CATSDNWNTEAFF,TGTGCCACCAGTGATAACTGGAACACTGAAGCTTTCTTT
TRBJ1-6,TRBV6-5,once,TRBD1,CASRTGSNSPLHF,TGTGCCAGCCGGACAGGGTCTAATTCACCCCTCCACTTT
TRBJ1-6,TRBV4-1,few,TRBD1,CASSPPATGNNSPLHF,TGCGCCAGCAGCCCGCCCGCGACAGGGAACAATTCACCCCTCCACTTT
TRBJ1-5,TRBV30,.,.,CAWSRRGNQPQHF,TGTGCCTGGAGTAGGAGGGGCAATCAGCCCCAGCATTTT
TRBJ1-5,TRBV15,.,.,CATSRDFNNQPQHF,TGTGCCACCAGCCGGGACTTCAACAATCAGCCCCAGCATTTT
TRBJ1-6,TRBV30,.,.,CAWDTRRDSPLHF,TGTGCCTGGGATACACGGCGGGATTCACCCCTCCACTTT
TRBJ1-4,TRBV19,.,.,CASSSGQLNEKLFF,TGTGCCAGTAGTTCAGGACAGCTTAATGAAAAACTGTTTTTT